The 15 T cell receptor beta chains presented below share a single source sample, sequenced in a study of T cells expressing NK-cell markers. TCRdb reprocessed the 5' RACE reads, keeping one entry per CDR3 protein, no DNA. This repertoire includes about 140,000 distinct CDR3 sequences. Sequenced input: blood T cells: a sorted CD56 or NKG2C T cell subset, CD4+ or CD8+ T cells, or bulk PBMC T cells (not recorded which). The receptors shown here come from a man between 18 and 35 years old in good health.

V and J are TRBV4-1 and TRBJ1-1; the D gene TCRdb calls, TRBD1, cannot be checked with no DNA. Looked up from germline, CDR1 is MGHRA and CDR2 is YSYEKL. The CDR3 has 18 residues. The CDR3 sequence: CASSQDSPGQGVGTEAFF.

The chain combines TRBV4-1 with TRBJ1-5; TCRdb gives TRBD1 as the D gene, but with no DNA this cannot be confirmed. Germline CDR1 is MGHRA and CDR2 is YSYEKL. The CDR3 is made up of 16 amino acids. The CDR3 here is CASSQEAEGAFQPQHF.

The rearrangement uses TRBV4-3 and TRBJ2-7; TCRdb picks TRBD2, but there is no DNA to check that call. There are 15 residues in the CDR3. Germline loops: CDR1 LGHNA, CDR2 YSLEER. The CDR3 sequence is CASSQDLAGAYEQYF.

The V and J genes are TRBV27 and TRBJ2-7. The CDR3 contains 13 residues. Germline values: CDR1 MNHEY, CDR2 SMNVEV (reference sequence). The CDR3 spells CASSLTGYYEQYF.

V is TRBV20-1 and J is TRBJ2-1; TCRdb outputs TRBD1, but without DNA this stays unchecked. The length of the CDR3 is 15 residues. CDR1 DFQATT and CDR2 SNEGSKA come from the germline V gene (reference sequence). This CDR3 reads CSARDMFARGNEQFF.

The V gene is TRBV7-6, the J gene TRBJ2-1; the TCRdb D gene call, TRBD1, has no DNA to confirm it. The CDR3 runs 16 residues. CDR1 and CDR2 (germline): SGHVS, FNYEAQ. The CDR3 loop reads CASSLAPGTAYNEQFF.

The chain is built from TRBV24-1 and TRBJ2-5; TCRdb lists TRBD2, though no DNA is available to test this call. The germline V gene has CDR1 KGHDR and CDR2 SFDVKD. The CDR3 has 15 amino acids. The CDR3 sequence: CATSALRDAGETQYF.

The chain is built from TRBV6-2 or TRBV6-3 and TRBJ2-5; absent DNA, TCRdb's TRBD2 call cannot be checked. The V gene's germline CDR1 is MNHEY and CDR2 SVGEGT. This CDR3 comprises 15 residues. The CDR3 is CASSPIGTNQETQYF.

The genes are TRBV29-1 and TRBJ2-1; TCRdb calls TRBD2, which cannot be checked without DNA. The CDR3 is made up of 14 amino acids. Per the germline V gene, CDR1 is SQVTM and CDR2 is ANQGSEA. The CDR3: CSVEDSATSGSAFF.

The CDR3 spells CASSFGVLGEQYF. V is TRBV28 and J is TRBJ2-7. The CDR3 spans 13 residues. Germline CDR1 and CDR2: MDHEN and SYDVKM.

The chain employs TRBV12-5 and TRBJ2-2. CDR1 is LGHNT, CDR2 FRNRAP, per germline. The CDR3 is 13 residues long. CDR3 protein: CASSARPTGELFF.

The chain joins TRBV29-1 to TRBJ2-7; TCRdb picks TRBD1, but there is no DNA to check that call. The germline V gene has CDR1 SQVTM and CDR2 ANQGSEA. This CDR3 region has 15 residues. CDR3 amino acids: CSVARPRTGTYEQYF.

V is TRBV3-1 and J is TRBJ2-1; TCRdb gives TRBD1 as the D gene, but with no DNA this cannot be confirmed. Germline loops: CDR1 LGHDT, CDR2 YNNKEL (reference sequence). CDR3 length: 16 residues. Here the CDR3 reads CASSPGTGLIGNEQFF.

V and J are TRBV19 and TRBJ2-1; TCRdb's assignment of TRBD2 cannot be checked, as there is no DNA. CDR3 length equals 15 residues. CDR1 is LNHDA and CDR2 is SQIVND in the germline V gene (reference sequence). The CDR3 sequence: CASSIGLGAYNEQFF. The whole variable domain, remainder taken from reference TRBV19 and TRBJ2-1, is DGGITQSPKYLFRKEGQNVTLSCEQNLNHDAMYWYRQDPGQGLRLIYYSQIVNDFQKGDIAEGYSVSREKKESFPLTVTSAQKNPTAFYLCASSIGLGAYNEQFFGPGTRLTVL.

V and J are TRBV12-3 or TRBV12-4 and TRBJ1-1; TCRdb selects TRBD1, and the lack of DNA leaves this call unchecked. The CDR3 is made up of 13 amino acids. The CDR3 protein is CASSPPLVPEAFF.